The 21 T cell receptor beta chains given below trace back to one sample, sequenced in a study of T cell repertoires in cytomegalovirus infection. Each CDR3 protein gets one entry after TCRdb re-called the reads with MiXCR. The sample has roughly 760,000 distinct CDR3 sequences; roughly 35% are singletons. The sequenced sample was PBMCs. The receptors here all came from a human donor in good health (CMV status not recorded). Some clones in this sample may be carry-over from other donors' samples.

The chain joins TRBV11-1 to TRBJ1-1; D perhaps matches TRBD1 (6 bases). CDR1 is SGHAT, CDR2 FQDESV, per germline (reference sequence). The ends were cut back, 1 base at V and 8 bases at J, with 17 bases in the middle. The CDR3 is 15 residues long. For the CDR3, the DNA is TGTGCCAGCAGCTTAGTCCCCCAGGGGCCGGACGAAGCTTTCTTT. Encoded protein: CASSLVPQGPDEAFF.

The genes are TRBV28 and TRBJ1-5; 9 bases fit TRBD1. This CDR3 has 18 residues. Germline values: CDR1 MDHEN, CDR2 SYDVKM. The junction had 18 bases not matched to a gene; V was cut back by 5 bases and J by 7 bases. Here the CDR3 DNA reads TGTGCCAGCAGTCCCCGCCCCTGGACAGGGGTAGGGTTGCAGCCCCAGCATTTT. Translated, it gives CASSPRPWTGVGLQPQHF. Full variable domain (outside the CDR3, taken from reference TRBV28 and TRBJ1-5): DVKVTQSSRYLVKRTGEKVFLECVQDMDHENMFWYRQDPGLGLRLIYFSYDVKMKEKGDIPEGYSVSREKKERFSLILESASTNQTSMYLCASSPRPWTGVGLQPQHFGDGTRLSIL.

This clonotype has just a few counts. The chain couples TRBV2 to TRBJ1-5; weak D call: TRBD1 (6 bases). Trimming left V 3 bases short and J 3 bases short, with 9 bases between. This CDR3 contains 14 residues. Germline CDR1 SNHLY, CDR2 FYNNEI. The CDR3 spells CASSDRTVNQPQHF. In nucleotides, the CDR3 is TGTGCCAGCAGTGATCGGACAGTCAATCAGCCCCAGCATTTT.

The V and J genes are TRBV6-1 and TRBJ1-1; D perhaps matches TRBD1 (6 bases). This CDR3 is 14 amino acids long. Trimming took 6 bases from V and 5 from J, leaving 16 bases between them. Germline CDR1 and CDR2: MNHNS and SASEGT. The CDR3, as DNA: TGTGCCAGCAGGGTCGTACAGGGCTGGACTGAAGCTTTCTTT. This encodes CASRVVQGWTEAFF.

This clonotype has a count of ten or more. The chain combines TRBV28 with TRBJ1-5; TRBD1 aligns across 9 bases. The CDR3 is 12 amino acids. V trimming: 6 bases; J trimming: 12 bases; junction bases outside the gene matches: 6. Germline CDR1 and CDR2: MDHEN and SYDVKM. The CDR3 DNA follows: TGTGCCAGCAGCCTCCGGGACAGGGTCCAGCATTTT. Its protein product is CASSLRDRVQHF.

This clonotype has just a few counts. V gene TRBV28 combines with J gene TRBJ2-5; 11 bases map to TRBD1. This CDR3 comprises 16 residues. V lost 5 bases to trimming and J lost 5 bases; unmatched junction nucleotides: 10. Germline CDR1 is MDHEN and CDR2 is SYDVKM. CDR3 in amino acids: CASSLYGQGAGETQYF. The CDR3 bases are TGTGCCAGCAGTCTTTACGGACAGGGGGCAGGGGAGACCCAGTACTTC.

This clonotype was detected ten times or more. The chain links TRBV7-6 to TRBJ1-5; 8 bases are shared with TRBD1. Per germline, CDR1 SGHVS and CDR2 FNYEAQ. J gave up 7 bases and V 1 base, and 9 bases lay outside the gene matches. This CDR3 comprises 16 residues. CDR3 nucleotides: TGTGCCAGCAGCTTAGGGGGACAGGAGCTTCCGCAGCCCCAGCATTTT. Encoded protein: CASSLGGQELPQPQHF.

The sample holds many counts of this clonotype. CDR3: CASSRDRVSYEQYF. CDR3 sequence (DNA): TGTGCCAGCAGTCGGGACAGAGTCTCCTACGAGCAGTACTTC. This chain uses TRBV27 with TRBJ2-7, with 7 bases matching TRBD1. The V segment lost 5 bases and the J segment 0 bases; nucleotides outside the gene matches: 4. CDR3 length: 14 amino acids. Germline V gene lookup returns CDR1 MNHEY and CDR2 SMNVEV (reference sequence).

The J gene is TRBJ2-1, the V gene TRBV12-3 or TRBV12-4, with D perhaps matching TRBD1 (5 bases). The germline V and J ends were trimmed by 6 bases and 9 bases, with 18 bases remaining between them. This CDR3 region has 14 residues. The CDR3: CASRPQGSPGEQFF. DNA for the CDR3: TGTGCCAGCAGACCCCAGGGTTCTCCCGGTGAGCAGTTCTTC.

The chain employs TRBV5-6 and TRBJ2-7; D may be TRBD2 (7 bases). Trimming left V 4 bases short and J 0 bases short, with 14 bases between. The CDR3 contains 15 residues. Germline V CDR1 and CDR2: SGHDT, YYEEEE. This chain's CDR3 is CASSPPRGPSYEQYF. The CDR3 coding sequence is TGTGCCAGCAGCCCGCCGCGGGGGCCCTCCTACGAGCAGTACTTC.

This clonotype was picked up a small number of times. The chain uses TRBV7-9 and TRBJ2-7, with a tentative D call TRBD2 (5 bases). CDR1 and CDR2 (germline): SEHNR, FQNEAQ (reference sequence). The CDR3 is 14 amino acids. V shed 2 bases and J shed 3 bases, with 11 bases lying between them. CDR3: CASSLSGLSYEQYF. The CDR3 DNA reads TGTGCCAGCAGCTTAAGCGGTTTAAGCTACGAGCAGTACTTC.

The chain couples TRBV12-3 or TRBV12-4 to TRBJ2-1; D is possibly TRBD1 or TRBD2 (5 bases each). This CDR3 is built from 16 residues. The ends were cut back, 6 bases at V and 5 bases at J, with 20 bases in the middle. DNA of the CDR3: TGTGCCAGCAGCCCTCGGGTGCCGGGGACGAACAATGAGCAGTTCTTC. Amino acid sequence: CASSPRVPGTNNEQFF.

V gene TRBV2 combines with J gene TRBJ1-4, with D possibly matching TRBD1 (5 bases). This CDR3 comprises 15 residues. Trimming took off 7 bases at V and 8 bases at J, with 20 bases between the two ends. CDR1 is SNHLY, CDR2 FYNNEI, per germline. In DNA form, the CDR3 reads TGTGCCAGCAACCAAATGGGGCCCTTGGGGGAAAAACTGTTTTTT. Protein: CASNQMGPLGEKLFF.

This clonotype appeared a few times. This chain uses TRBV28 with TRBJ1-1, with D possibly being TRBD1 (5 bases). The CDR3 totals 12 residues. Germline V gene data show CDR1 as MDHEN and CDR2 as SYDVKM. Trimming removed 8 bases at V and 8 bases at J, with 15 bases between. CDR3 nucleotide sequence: TGTGCCAGCGTAGGGCTTCGGGACGAAGCTTTCTTT. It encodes CASVGLRDEAFF. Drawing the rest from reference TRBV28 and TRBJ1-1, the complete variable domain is DVKVTQSSRYLVKRTGEKVFLECVQDMDHENMFWYRQDPGLGLRLIYFSYDVKMKEKGDIPEGYSVSREKKERFSLILESASTNQTSMYLCASVGLRDEAFFGQGTRLTVV.

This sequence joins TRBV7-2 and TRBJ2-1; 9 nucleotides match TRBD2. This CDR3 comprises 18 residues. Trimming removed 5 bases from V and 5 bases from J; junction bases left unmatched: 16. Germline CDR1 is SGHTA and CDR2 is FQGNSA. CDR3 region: CASSLRSSGRTKHNEQFF. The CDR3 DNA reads TGTGCCAGCAGCCTCAGGAGTAGCGGGAGAACGAAACACAATGAGCAGTTCTTC.

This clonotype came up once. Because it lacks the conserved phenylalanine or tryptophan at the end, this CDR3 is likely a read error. The chain's CDR3 is CASSPSLYEQFL. The CDR3 DNA is TGTGCCAGCAGCCCCAGTCTGTATGAGCAGTTCTTA. This sequence joins TRBV6-6 and TRBJ2-1; no reliable D call. The CDR3 is made up of 12 amino acids. Trimming took 6 bases from V and 8 from J, leaving 11 bases between them. Germline V gives CDR1 MNHNY, CDR2 SVGAGI (reference sequence).

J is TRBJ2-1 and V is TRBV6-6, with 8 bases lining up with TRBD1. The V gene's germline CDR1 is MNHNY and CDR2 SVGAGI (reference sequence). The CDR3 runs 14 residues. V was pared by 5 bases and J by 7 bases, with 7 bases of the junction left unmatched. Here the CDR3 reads CASSPRGRGNEQFF. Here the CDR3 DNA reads TGTGCCAGCAGTCCCAGGGGGCGCGGGAATGAGCAGTTCTTC.

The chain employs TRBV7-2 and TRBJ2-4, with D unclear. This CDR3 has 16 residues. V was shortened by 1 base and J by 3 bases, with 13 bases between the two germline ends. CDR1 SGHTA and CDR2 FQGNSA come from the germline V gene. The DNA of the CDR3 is TGTGCCAGCAGCTTAGGCCCCTTAGAAGGCAAAAACATTCAGTACTTC. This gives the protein CASSLGPLEGKNIQYF.

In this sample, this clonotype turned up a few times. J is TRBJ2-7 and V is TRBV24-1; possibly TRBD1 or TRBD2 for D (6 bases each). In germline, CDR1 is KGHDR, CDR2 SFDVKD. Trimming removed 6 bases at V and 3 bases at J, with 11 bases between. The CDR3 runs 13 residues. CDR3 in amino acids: CATSQGTFYEQYF. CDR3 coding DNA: TGTGCCACCAGTCAGGGGACTTTCTACGAGCAGTACTTC.

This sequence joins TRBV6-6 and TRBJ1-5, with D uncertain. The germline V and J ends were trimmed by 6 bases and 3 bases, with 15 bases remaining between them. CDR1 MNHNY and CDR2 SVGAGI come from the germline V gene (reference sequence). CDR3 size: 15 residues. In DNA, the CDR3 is TGTGCCAGCAGAACCAACGCGGCCCCCAATCAGCCCCAGCATTTT. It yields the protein CASRTNAAPNQPQHF.

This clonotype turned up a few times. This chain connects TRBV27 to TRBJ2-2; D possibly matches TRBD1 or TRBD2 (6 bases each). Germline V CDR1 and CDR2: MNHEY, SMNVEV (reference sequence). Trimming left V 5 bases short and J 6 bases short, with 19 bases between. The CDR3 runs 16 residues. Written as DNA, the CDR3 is TGTGCCAGCAGTCATACCCCCCCCGGGGGCCCCGGGGAGCTGTTTTTT. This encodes CASSHTPPGGPGELFF.